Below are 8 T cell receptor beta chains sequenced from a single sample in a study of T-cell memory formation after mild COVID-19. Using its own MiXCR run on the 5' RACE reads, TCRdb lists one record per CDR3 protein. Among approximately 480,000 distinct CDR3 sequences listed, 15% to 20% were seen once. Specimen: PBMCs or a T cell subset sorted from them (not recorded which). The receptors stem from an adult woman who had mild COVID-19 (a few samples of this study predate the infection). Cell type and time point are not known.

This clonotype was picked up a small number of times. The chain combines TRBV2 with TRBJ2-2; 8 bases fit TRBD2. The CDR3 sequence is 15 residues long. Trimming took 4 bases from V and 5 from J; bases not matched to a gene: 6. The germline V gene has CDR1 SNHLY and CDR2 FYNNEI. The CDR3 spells CASSVAGGGTGELFF. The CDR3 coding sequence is TGTGCCAGCAGTGTGGCGGGAGGAGGGACCGGGGAGCTGTTTTTT.

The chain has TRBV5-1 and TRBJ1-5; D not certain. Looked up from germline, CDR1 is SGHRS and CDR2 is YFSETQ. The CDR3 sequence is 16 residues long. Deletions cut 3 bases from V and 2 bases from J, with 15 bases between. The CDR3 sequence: CASSSDALDGNQPQHF. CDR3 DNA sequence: TGCGCCAGCAGCTCAGACGCCTTGGATGGCAATCAGCCCCAGCATTTT.

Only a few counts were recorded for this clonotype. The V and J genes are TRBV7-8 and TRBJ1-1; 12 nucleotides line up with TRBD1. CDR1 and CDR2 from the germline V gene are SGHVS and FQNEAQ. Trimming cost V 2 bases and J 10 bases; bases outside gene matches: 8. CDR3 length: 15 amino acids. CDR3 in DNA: TGTGCCAGCAGCTTACGGGACAGGGGGCTTAGGGGAGCTTTCTTT. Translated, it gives CASSLRDRGLRGAFF.

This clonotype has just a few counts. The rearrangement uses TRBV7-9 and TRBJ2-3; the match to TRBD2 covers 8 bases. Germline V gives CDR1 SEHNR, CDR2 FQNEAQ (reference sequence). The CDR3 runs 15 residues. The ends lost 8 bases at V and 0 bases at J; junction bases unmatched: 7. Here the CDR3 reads CASPTSGSSTDTQYF. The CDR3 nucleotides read TGTGCCAGCCCAACTAGCGGAAGTAGCACAGATACGCAGTATTTT.

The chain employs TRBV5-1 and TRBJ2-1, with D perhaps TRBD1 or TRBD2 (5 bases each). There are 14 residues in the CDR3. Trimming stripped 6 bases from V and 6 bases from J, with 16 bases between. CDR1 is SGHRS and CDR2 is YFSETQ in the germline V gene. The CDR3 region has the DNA TGCGCCAGCACCCCGGCAGGGAGCTCCAATGAGCAGTTCTTC. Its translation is CASTPAGSSNEQFF.

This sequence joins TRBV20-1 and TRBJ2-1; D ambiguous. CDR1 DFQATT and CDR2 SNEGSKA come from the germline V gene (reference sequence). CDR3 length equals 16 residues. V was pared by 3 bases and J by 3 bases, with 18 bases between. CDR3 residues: CSARLPSGPHYNEQFF. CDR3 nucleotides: TGCAGTGCTAGGCTCCCCTCCGGACCCCACTACAATGAGCAGTTCTTC.

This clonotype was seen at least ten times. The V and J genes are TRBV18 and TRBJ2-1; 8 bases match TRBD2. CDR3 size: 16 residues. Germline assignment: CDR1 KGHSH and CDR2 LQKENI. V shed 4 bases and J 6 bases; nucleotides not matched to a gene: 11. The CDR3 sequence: CASSLTAGALVNEQFF. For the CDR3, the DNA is TGTGCCAGCTCACTCACAGCGGGGGCCCTAGTCAATGAGCAGTTCTTC.

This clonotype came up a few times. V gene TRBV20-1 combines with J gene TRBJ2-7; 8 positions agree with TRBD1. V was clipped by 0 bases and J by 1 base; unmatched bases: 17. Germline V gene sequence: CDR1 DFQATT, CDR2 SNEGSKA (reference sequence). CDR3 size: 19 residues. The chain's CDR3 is CSARDPRDRSLLGSYEQYF. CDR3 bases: TGCAGTGCTAGAGACCCCCGGGACAGGAGTCTTCTTGGGTCCTACGAGCAGTACTTC.